Included here is one TCR beta chain sequence, with context. The antigen is undetermined. A 5'RACE template-switching step, the method used to make TCR cDNA, added a universal primer site and UMIs. TCRdb redid the calling of the 5' RACE reads with MiXCR, one entry per CDR3 protein. Among 150,000 to 200,000 distinct CDR3 sequences listed, about 6.2% were seen once. The germline V and J ends were trimmed by 6 bases and 5 bases, with 16 bases remaining between them. Germline-derived CDR1 and CDR2 are SQVTM and ANQGSEA. The length of the CDR3 is 13 residues. The data were obtained in a study of T cells after yellow fever vaccination. Study-level points and caveats: Most primary-vaccination clones reappeared after the booster (approximately 96% CD4, 88% CD8). The secondary response peaked faster, at day 5 versus 15, but was weaker. Any FACS-sorted repertoire could hold abundant clonotypes that contaminate it from the bulk population.

The TCR comes from a man in his late teens or twenties who received the YFV17D yellow fever vaccine. The V gene is TRBV29-1, the J gene TRBJ2-5; tentative D call: TRBD2 (6 bases). The sample was CD4+ T cells sorted from PBMCs, taken on the day of the first yellow fever vaccination. The chain's CDR3 is CSVQEGYSETQYF. Here the CDR3 DNA reads TGCAGCGTACAGGAGGGGTATTCGGAGACCCAGTACTTC.